The entry below describes one T cell receptor (beta chain). The antigen remains undetermined. TCR beta VDJ and CDR3 profiles were obtained from a genomic DNA template. TCRdb processed the reads anew with MiXCR; each CDR3 protein has one entry. This sample has 200,000 or so distinct CDR3 sequences, with roughly 64% found just once. V gave up 0 bases and J gave up 6 bases; unmatched junction bases: 7. The CDR3 is 15 amino acids. CDR1 is SGHRS and CDR2 is YFSETQ in the germline V gene. The data were obtained in a study of CD8+CD57+ T cells in acquired aplastic anemia. Across the study: Quantities of DNA derived from sorted CD4+ and CD8+ cells averaged 3.2 ug.

Study-level findings and limits: CD8+ Simpson's diversity in patients was not significantly different from that in controls. Around 27 CD8+ CDR3 sequences occurred in both the patients and the controls.

J is TRBJ2-3 and V is TRBV5-1; 7 nucleotides agree with TRBD2. Sequences were obtained from sorted CD4+, CD8+, or CD8+CD57+ T cells (not recorded which) from PBMCs. The clonotype originates from a human donor with severe aplastic anemia or a healthy control (not recorded which). The CDR3 is CASSLGDYNTDTQYF. Written as DNA, the CDR3 is TGCGCCAGCAGCTTGGGGGACTATAACACGGATACGCAGTATTTT.